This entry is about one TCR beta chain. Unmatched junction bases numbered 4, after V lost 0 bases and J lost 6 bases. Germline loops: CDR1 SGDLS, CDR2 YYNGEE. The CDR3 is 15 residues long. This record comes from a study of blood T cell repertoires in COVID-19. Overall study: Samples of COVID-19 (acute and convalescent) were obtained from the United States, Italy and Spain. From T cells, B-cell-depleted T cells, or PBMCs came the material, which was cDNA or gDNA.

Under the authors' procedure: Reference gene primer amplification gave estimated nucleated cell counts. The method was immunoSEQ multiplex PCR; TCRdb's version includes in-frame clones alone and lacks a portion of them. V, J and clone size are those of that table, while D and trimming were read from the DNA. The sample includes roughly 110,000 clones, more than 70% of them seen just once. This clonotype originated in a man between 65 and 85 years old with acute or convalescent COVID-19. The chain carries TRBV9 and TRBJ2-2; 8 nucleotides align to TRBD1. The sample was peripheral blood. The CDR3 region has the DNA TGTGCCAGCAGCGTAGCATGGACAGGGCCCGGGGAGCTGTTTTTT. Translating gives CASSVAWTGPGELFF.